The entry below describes one TCR beta chain. Its specificity is not known. This record comes from a study of cytomegalovirus exposure and HLA in healthy donors. Findings and limits, study-wide: Reported findings show TCR beta sequences accurately forecast HLA-A and HLA-B alleles in most subjects. V- and J-gene trimming in TCR beta was tied to a missense DCLRE1C variant by an analysis performed later.

PCR used 60 Vbeta primers and 13 Jbeta primers. Here immunoSEQ multiplex PCR was the method, and the copy in TCRdb shows in-frame clones only, minus some. This table has around 140,000 clones, 61% appearing once. The receptor was derived from a male donor in good health and CMV-seronegative. Sequences were obtained from PBMCs.

Here the CDR3 DNA reads TGTGCCAGCAGCTTAGTCCTTGACAGTTACTATGGCTACACCTTC. It encodes CASSLVLDSYYGYTF. This sequence joins TRBV7-8 and TRBJ1-2, with D possibly matching TRBD1 (5 bases). V was trimmed by 1 base and J by 3 bases, leaving 12 bases between them. CDR1 is SGHVS and CDR2 is FQNEAQ in the germline V gene. CDR3 size: 15 residues.